A selection of T cell receptor beta chains follows, all from one sample in a study of T-cell memory formation after mild COVID-19. One entry per CDR3 protein results from TCRdb running MiXCR on the 5' RACE reads. The table records 240,000 or so distinct CDR3 sequences, over 9% of them present only once. Sequenced sample: PBMCs or a T cell subset sorted from them (not recorded which). The receptors were sampled from a man younger than 35 who had mild COVID-19 (a few samples of this study predate the infection). Cell type and time point are not known. Both conserved end residues are part of each CDR3. D genes are given only for firm matches. Expanded clones get a size class; other rows say once, few or many, or leave the size out.

cdr3_nt	cdr3_aa	clone_size	v_call	j_call	d_call
TGTGCCAGCAGTTACTCGGGCAGATACAATGAGCAGTTCTTC	CASSYSGRYNEQFF	many	TRBV6-5	TRBJ2-1	NA
TGCGCCAGCAGTGGTATGGCTAGCTGGGGCTCCTACAATGAGCAGTTCTTC	CASSGMASWGSYNEQFF	NA	TRBV10-2	TRBJ2-1	NA
TGCGCCAGCAGCTTGATTCAGGGGTTCGGCGGGGAGCTGTTTTTT	CASSLIQGFGGELFF	many	TRBV5-1	TRBJ2-2	NA
TGTGCCAGCAGCGGGGACTGGCAAGAGACCCAGTACTTC	CASSGDWQETQYF	NA	TRBV7-2	TRBJ2-5	NA
TGTGCCATCAAGTCAGGGGAAGAGACCCAGTACTTC	CAIKSGEETQYF	few	TRBV10-3	TRBJ2-5	NA
TGCGCCAGCAGCTTGTTCGGACAGGGCGAAGAGACCCAGTACTTC	CASSLFGQGEETQYF	many	TRBV5-1	TRBJ2-5	TRBD1
TGTGCCAGCAGCCAAGATCTCGAAGGACAGGGCAGAAACACCATATATTTT	CASSQDLEGQGRNTIYF	NA	TRBV4-2	TRBJ1-3	TRBD1
TGTGCCAGCAGCTGGGGACGACAGGGATCGAACACCGGGGAGCTGTTTTTT	CASSWGRQGSNTGELFF	NA	TRBV7-2	TRBJ2-2	TRBD1
TGCAGCGTTTTTAAAAAAGAGACCCAGTACTTC	CSVFKKETQYF	few	TRBV29-1	TRBJ2-5	NA
TGCGCCAGCAGCCAAGATGGGCAGAACACTGAAGCTTTCTTT	CASSQDGQNTEAFF	NA	TRBV4-3	TRBJ1-1	NA
TGTGCCAGCCTCTTAGCGGGGGGGGTCGAGCAGTACTTC	CASLLAGGVEQYF	NA	TRBV7-2	TRBJ2-7	TRBD2
TGTGCCAGCACCCTTACAGGGTTGGATGGCTACACCTTC	CASTLTGLDGYTF	NA	TRBV11-2	TRBJ1-2	NA
TGTGCCAGCAGCTCAGGCCGTCATGAGCAGTTCTTC	CASSSGRHEQFF	NA	TRBV5-5	TRBJ2-1	NA
TGCGCCAGCAGCATAGGGCGGTCTGGAAACACCATATATTTT	CASSIGRSGNTIYF	few	TRBV4-3	TRBJ1-3	NA
TGTGCCAGCAGCCAAGCGGGTTGGGGCGGAGGTCAGCCCCAGCATTTT	CASSQAGWGGGQPQHF	NA	TRBV7-2	TRBJ1-5	NA
TGTGCCAGCAGCTCTCTAAATTTGGAAAACACCATATATTTT	CASSSLNLENTIYF	few	TRBV7-9	TRBJ1-3	NA
TGCAGTGCTAGGAGAGGAGGGACTAGTCAAGAGACCCAGTACTTC	CSARRGGTSQETQYF	few	TRBV20-1	TRBJ2-5	TRBD2
TGTGCCACCCAACCCAGGGACAGGGGTCTGGGCTACACCTTC	CATQPRDRGLGYTF	NA	TRBV15	TRBJ1-2	TRBD1
TGTGCCAGCAGCTTAACTAGCGGGGGGTATACGCAGTATTTT	CASSLTSGGYTQYF	NA	TRBV7-3	TRBJ2-3	TRBD2
TGTGCCAGCAGCCAAAGGAGGGCTGCCTACAATGAGCAGTTCTTC	CASSQRRAAYNEQFF	NA	TRBV14	TRBJ2-1	NA
TGCAGTGCTAGAGATCCCCCCGGACGGATGAACACTGAAGCTTTCTTT	CSARDPPGRMNTEAFF	NA	TRBV20-1	TRBJ1-1	NA
TGCGCCAGCAGCTCACAACTAGCGGGGACCTCCGAGCAGTACTTC	CASSSQLAGTSEQYF	NA	TRBV4-1	TRBJ2-7	TRBD2
TGTGCCAGCTCACCTCTCATAACAGGGAGCAATTCACCCCTCCACTTT	CASSPLITGSNSPLHF	many	TRBV18	TRBJ1-6	NA
TGTGCCAGCAGCTTAGAGCGGGGGGGCGTGACCCAGTACTTC	CASSLERGGVTQYF	many	TRBV7-6	TRBJ2-5	TRBD2
TGTGCCAGCACCAGACTAGCGGGGGGGTCTGAGCAGTTCTTC	CASTRLAGGSEQFF	few	TRBV7-2	TRBJ2-1	TRBD2
TGTGCCAGCAGTGAAGGTTTACCGGTACACATGATGGGCTACACCTTC	CASSEGLPVHMMGYTF	NA	TRBV2	TRBJ1-2	NA
TGTGCCAGCAGCCATCCTAACGGCTATGGCTACACCTTC	CASSHPNGYGYTF	few	TRBV7-3	TRBJ1-2	NA
TGCAGTGCTGTGACAGGGTTTGGTGAAAAACTGTTTTTT	CSAVTGFGEKLFF	few	TRBV20-1	TRBJ1-4	TRBD1
TGTGCCAGCTCCAGGGTGAACACCGGGGAGCTGTTTTTT	CASSRVNTGELFF	few	TRBV12-3/TRBV12-4	TRBJ2-2	NA
TGTGCCATCTCTAGCGGACGGGAGTTCGATGAGCAGTTCTTC	CAISSGREFDEQFF	NA	TRBV24-1	TRBJ2-1	TRBD2
TGCAGTGCTGAAGCGGCATTAGGGCCCTCTGGAAACACCATATATTTT	CSAEAALGPSGNTIYF	NA	TRBV20-1	TRBJ1-3	NA
TGTGCCAGCAGTTTCGGTACGGGGGCATGGGCTGAAGCTTTCTTT	CASSFGTGAWAEAFF	NA	TRBV27	TRBJ1-1	NA
TGTGCCAGCAGGAAACAAAACAGGGGGCTGGAGACCCAGTACTTC	CASRKQNRGLETQYF	NA	TRBV6-1	TRBJ2-5	TRBD1
TGCGCCAGCAGTTTGCGCTCCAAGTCGGGCAATCAGCCCCAGCATTTT	CASSLRSKSGNQPQHF	NA	TRBV4-1	TRBJ1-5	NA
TGTGCCAGCAGTTCATGGTCCGACAAACACACAGATACGCAGTATTTT	CASSSWSDKHTDTQYF	many	TRBV2	TRBJ2-3	NA
TGCAGTGCTAGAGACAGGGATACGCAGTATTTT	CSARDRDTQYF	few	TRBV20-1	TRBJ2-3	NA
TGTGCCAGCAGTGAACAGGCAAACACTGAAGCTTTCTTT	CASSEQANTEAFF	few	TRBV6-1	TRBJ1-1	NA
TGTGCCAGCAGCCAAGATTGGACAGCTCCGGATACGCAGTATTTT	CASSQDWTAPDTQYF	NA	TRBV14	TRBJ2-3	NA
TGTGCCAGTAGACACCGGGACAGGGGAGGGACCCAGTACTTC	CASRHRDRGGTQYF	few	TRBV19	TRBJ2-5	TRBD1
TGTGCCAGCAGCGTAGGAATAAATCAGCCCCAGCATTTT	CASSVGINQPQHF	NA	TRBV9	TRBJ1-5	NA
TGCGCCAGCAGCTCTGGACTAGCGGGGACAGATACGCAGTATTTT	CASSSGLAGTDTQYF	many	TRBV7-3	TRBJ2-3	TRBD2
TGTGCCAGCAGCTTAGGGGGAGCGGGGCCCTCTGGAAACACCATATATTTT	CASSLGGAGPSGNTIYF	few	TRBV7-2	TRBJ1-3	NA
TGTGCCAGCAGCTTTCGTAGGGACAGCCGAGGCGGGGAGCTGTTTTTT	CASSFRRDSRGGELFF	many	TRBV5-6	TRBJ2-2	TRBD1
TGTGCCAGCAGCGTAGTCGGCGGTCCGGGGGAGACCCAGTACTTC	CASSVVGGPGETQYF	NA	TRBV9	TRBJ2-5	NA
TGTGCCAGCAGTCCACGGACTAGCAGAGTGTACGAGCAGTACTTC	CASSPRTSRVYEQYF	NA	TRBV27	TRBJ2-7	TRBD2
TGTGCCACCCGACACTCTAACACTGAAGCTTTCTTT	CATRHSNTEAFF	NA	TRBV12-3/TRBV12-4	TRBJ1-1	NA
TGCGCCAGCAGCCAAGTGGCGGGGGCCTATAGCACAGATACGCAGTATTTT	CASSQVAGAYSTDTQYF	many	TRBV4-1	TRBJ2-3	NA
TGTGCCAGCAGCCAGACAGGGGGGAATCAGCCCCAGCATTTT	CASSQTGGNQPQHF	many	TRBV7-9	TRBJ1-5	TRBD1
TGCAGTGCTAGAGATAGGTCTACAAACTATGGCTACACCTTC	CSARDRSTNYGYTF	NA	TRBV20-1	TRBJ1-2	NA
TGCGCCAGCAGCCCGTGGGCCGTCCAGGAGACCCAGTACTTC	CASSPWAVQETQYF	many	TRBV4-1	TRBJ2-5	NA
TGTGCCAGTAGTAGCTCCCGAGGCTATAGCAATCAGCCCCAGCATTTT	CASSSSRGYSNQPQHF	few	TRBV19	TRBJ1-5	NA
TGTGCCAGCAGCCAAGACCCCCCAGGGAGTGGTACAGATACGCAGTATTTT	CASSQDPPGSGTDTQYF	NA	TRBV4-2	TRBJ2-3	NA
TGTGCCAGCTCACCACTCCAGAGCACAGATACGCAGTATTTT	CASSPLQSTDTQYF	many	TRBV18	TRBJ2-3	NA
TGTGCCAGCAGCTTAGTCGTCGGGACTTTTACCTACAATGAGCAGTTCTTC	CASSLVVGTFTYNEQFF	few	TRBV7-6	TRBJ2-1	NA
TGTGCCAGCAGCCAAGGTGGTTCCCTCCACTTT	CASSQGGSLHF	few	TRBV6-2/TRBV6-3	TRBJ1-6	NA
TGTGCCAGCAGCTTAGTTCTTCCTAAAAAAGGAGATACGCAGTATTTT	CASSLVLPKKGDTQYF	many	TRBV11-2	TRBJ2-3	NA
TGTGCCAGCAGCTCCCGTTCTTCGAATGAAAAACTGTTTTTT	CASSSRSSNEKLFF	NA	TRBV9	TRBJ1-4	NA
TGTGCCAGCAGTCTACAGGGGAGCCCTGAAGCTTTCTTT	CASSLQGSPEAFF	few	TRBV7-9	TRBJ1-1	TRBD1
TGCGCCAGCAGCGACGACCTGGGGGCCCTCTATGGCTACACCTTC	CASSDDLGALYGYTF	few	TRBV4-3	TRBJ1-2	NA
TGCGCCAGCAGTCAATCGCCGGGGAACACTGAAGCTTTCTTT	CASSQSPGNTEAFF	NA	TRBV23-1	TRBJ1-1	NA